One sample yielded the 3 T cell receptor beta chains listed below, sequenced in a study of chemoradiotherapy in HPV16-positive cancers (dated by TCRdb to 2022 to 2024). Library preparation employed the immunoSEQ multiplex PCR assay. The clones in this table, taken by TCRdb from immuneACCESS, are in-frame only. Not every clone is retained; where verified, under half of the shortfall comes from an unresolved V gene, and the cause of the rest is unknown. Across this sample there are approximately 7,000 clones, with 75% to 80% seen only once. Approximately 3.8% of the sample belongs to the ten largest clones. Sampling was performed from a patient who underwent chemoradiotherapy. The receptors were gathered from a human donor with HPV-associated anogenital cancer.

Concerning this clone: The junction departs from germline at one end; a sequencing error may be responsible. CDR3 sequence (DNA): TGCAGCCTTGAGGACGATGGAGGCGGCTACACCTTC. Translating it yields CSLEDDGGGYTF. The J gene is TRBJ1-2, the V gene TRBV29-1; D not resolved. Germline V gene data show CDR1 as SQVTM and CDR2 as ANQGSEA. There are 12 residues in the CDR3.

The rearrangement joins TRBV7-6 to TRBJ1-3; D remains ambiguous. CDR1 and CDR2 from the germline V gene are SGHVS and FNYEAQ. CDR3 length: 16 amino acids. Trimming stripped 3 bases from V and 4 bases from J, with 16 bases between. CDR3 region: CASSLGRAQPGNTIYF. The CDR3, as DNA: TGTGCCAGCAGCTTGGGGAGGGCACAGCCCGGAAACACCATATATTTT.

The chain is built from TRBV30 and TRBJ1-2; 12 bases align to TRBD1. The germline CDR1 and CDR2 sequences are GTSNPN and SVGIG (reference sequence). With V trimmed by 7 bases and J by 3 bases, 3 bases remained unmatched. This CDR3 has 13 amino acids. The CDR3 here is CASGTGGHYGYTF. CDR3 DNA sequence: TGTGCCTCCGGGACAGGGGGCCACTATGGCTACACCTTC. The variable domain in full, completed from reference TRBV30 and TRBJ1-2, reads SQTIHQWPATLVQPVGSPLSLECTVEGTSNPNLYWYRQAAGRGLQLLFYSVGIGQISSEVPQNLSASRPQDRQFILSSKKLLLSDSGFYLCASGTGGHYGYTFGSGTRLTVV.